This paragraph covers one TCR beta chain sequence. Its specificity is unknown. Measured with immunoSEQ multiplex PCR; TCRdb has only the in-frame clones, and not every one. The sample consists of 140,000 to 150,000 clones, around 90% of them appearing once. Germline-derived CDR1 and CDR2 are MNHEY and SVGAGI. CDR3 length equals 15 residues. Trimming shortened V by 7 bases and J by 5 bases, and 19 bases separated the two germline ends. This sample stems from a study of T cell responses to AZD1222 COVID-19 vaccine. Overall study results and limits: Regions left unmutated in variants are reportedly the target of nearly half of spike-specific TCRs. Only a handful of AZD1222 recipients, five to seven in all, had baseline seropositivity. Donors, mostly white British, included more females; clonal diversity was possibly underestimated. Researchers took repertoire samples only after the peak T cell response had come.

This chain uses TRBV6-5 with TRBJ2-3; the D is unclear. Specimen: peripheral blood, collected on day 0 of AZD1222 vaccination. The TCR comes from an adult in good health. In DNA form, the CDR3 reads TGTGCCAGCACCCACATCGGGCCGCTGAGAGATACGCAGTATTTT. Protein: CASTHIGPLRDTQYF.